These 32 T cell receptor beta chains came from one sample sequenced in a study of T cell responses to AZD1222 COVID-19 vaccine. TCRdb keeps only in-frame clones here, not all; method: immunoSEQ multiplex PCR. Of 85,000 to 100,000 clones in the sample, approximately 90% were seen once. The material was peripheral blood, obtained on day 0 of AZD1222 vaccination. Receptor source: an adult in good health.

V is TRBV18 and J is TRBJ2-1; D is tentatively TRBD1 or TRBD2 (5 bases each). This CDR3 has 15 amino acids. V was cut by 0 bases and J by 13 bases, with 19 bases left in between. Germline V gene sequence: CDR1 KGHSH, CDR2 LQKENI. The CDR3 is CASSPPSGSRDPQFF. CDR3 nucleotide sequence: TGTGCCAGCTCACCACCGTCGGGGAGTAGGGACCCACAGTTCTTC.

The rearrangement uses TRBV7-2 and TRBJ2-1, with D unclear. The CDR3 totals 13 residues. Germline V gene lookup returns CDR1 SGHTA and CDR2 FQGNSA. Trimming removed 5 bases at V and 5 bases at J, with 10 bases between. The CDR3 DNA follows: TGTGCCAGCAGCAACCTCGGCCACAATGAGCAGTTCTTC. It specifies CASSNLGHNEQFF.

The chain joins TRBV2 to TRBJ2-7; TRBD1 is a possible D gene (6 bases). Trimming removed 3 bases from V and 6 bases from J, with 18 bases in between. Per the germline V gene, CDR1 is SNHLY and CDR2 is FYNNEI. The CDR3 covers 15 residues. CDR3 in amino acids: CASSETGLIQGEQYF. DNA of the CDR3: TGTGCCAGCAGTGAGACAGGTCTAATCCAGGGCGAGCAGTACTTC.

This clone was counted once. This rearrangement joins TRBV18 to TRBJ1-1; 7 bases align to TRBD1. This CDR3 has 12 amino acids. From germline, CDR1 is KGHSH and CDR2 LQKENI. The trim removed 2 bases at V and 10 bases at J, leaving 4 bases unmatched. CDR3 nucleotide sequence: TGTGCCAGCTCACCAAGGGGGCGTGGAGCTTTCTTT. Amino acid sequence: CASSPRGRGAFF.

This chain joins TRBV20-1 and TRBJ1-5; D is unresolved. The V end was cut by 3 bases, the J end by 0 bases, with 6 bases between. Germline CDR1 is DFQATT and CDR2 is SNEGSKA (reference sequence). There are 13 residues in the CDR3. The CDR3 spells CSASGYSNQPQHF. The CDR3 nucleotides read TGCAGTGCTAGTGGATATAGCAATCAGCCCCAGCATTTT.

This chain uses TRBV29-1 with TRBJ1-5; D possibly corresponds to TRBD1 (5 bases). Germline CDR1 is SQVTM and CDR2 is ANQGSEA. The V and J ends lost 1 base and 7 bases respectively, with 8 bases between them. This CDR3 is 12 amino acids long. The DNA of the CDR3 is TGCAGCGTTGAAGTCCAGGGACAGCCCCAGCATTTT. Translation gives CSVEVQGQPQHF.

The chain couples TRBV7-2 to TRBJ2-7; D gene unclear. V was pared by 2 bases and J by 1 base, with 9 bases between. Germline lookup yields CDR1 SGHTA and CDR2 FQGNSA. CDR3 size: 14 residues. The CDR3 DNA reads TGTGCCAGCAGCTTAAGTCGGTTATCCTACGAGCAGTACTTC. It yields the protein CASSLSRLSYEQYF.

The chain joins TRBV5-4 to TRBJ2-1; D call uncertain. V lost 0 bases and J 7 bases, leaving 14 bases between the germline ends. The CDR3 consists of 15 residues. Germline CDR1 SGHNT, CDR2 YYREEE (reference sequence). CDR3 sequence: CASSLGGVRANEQFF. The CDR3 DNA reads TGTGCCAGCAGCTTGGGTGGGGTCCGGGCGAATGAGCAGTTCTTC.

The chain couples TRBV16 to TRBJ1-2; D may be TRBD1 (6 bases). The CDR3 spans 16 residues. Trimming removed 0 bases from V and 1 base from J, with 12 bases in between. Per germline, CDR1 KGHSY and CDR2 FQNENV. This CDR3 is CASSQSGGPVNYGYTF. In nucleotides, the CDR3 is TGTGCCAGCAGCCAATCGGGGGGCCCAGTTAACTATGGCTACACCTTC.

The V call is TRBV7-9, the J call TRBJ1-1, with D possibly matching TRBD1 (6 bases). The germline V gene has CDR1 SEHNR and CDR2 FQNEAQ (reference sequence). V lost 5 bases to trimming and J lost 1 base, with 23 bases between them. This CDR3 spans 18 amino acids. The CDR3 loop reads CASSPAGGRGGTNTEAFF. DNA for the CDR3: TGTGCCAGCAGCCCCGCGGGGGGAAGGGGGGGGACGAACACTGAAGCTTTCTTT.

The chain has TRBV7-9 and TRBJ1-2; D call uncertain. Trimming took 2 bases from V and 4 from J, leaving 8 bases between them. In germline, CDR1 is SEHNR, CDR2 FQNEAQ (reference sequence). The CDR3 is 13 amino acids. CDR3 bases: TGTGCCAGCAGCTTAATGGGCACCTATGGCTACACCTTC. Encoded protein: CASSLMGTYGYTF.

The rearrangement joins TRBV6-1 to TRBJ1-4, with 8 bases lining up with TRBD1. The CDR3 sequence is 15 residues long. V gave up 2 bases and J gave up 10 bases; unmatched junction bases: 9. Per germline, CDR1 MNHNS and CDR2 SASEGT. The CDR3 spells CASSEMLAGGGKLFF. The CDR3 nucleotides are TGTGCCAGCAGTGAAATGTTGGCAGGGGGCGGAAAACTGTTTTTT.

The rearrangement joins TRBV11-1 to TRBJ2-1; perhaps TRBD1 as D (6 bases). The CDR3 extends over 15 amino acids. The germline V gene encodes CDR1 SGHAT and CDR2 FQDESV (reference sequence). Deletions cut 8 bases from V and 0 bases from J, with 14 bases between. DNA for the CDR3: TGTGCCAGCCCCGGTGGGGACATCTCCTACAATGAGCAGTTCTTC. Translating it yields CASPGGDISYNEQFF.

Here the CDR3 reads CASSQGAGEGYTF. CDR3 bases: TGCGCCAGCAGCCAAGGGGCAGGGGAAGGCTACACCTTC. The rearrangement joins TRBV4-3 to TRBJ1-2; possible D gene TRBD1, 6 bases. Looked up from germline, CDR1 is LGHNA and CDR2 is YSLEER. The CDR3 runs to 13 residues. V gave up 1 base and J gave up 8 bases, with 11 bases separating them.

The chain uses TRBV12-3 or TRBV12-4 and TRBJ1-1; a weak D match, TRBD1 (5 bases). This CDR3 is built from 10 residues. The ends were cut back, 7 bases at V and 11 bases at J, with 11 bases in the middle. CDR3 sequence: CASKGISAFF. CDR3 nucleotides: TGTGCCAGCAAGGGGATTAGTGCTTTCTTT.

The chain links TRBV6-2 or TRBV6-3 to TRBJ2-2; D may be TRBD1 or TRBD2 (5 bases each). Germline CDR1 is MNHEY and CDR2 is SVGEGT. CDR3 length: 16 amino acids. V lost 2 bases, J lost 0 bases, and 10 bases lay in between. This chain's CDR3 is CASSYGTATNTGELFF. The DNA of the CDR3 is TGTGCCAGCAGTTACGGGACGGCTACGAACACCGGGGAGCTGTTTTTT.

CDR3 nucleotides: TGTGCCAGCAGCTCGCACGGGGGTGCTAACTATGGCTACACCTTC. Translating gives CASSSHGGANYGYTF. This rearrangement joins TRBV7-2 to TRBJ1-2; tentatively, D is TRBD1 (5 bases). Trimming removed 4 bases at V and 0 bases at J, with 12 bases between. Looked up from germline, CDR1 is SGHTA and CDR2 is FQGNSA. This CDR3 contains 15 residues.

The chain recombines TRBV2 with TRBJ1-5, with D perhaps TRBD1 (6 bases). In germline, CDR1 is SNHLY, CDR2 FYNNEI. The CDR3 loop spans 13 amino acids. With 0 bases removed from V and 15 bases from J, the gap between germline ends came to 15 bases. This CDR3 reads CASSEASGVRRHF. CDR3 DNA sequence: TGTGCCAGCAGTGAAGCATCAGGGGTACGTAGGCATTTT. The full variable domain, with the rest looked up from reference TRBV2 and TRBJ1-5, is EPEVTQTPSHQVTQMGQEVILRCVPISNHLYFYWYRQILGQKVEFLVSFYNNEISEKSEIFDDQFSVERPDGSNFTLKIRSTKLEDSAMYFCASSEASGVRRHFGDGTRLSIL.

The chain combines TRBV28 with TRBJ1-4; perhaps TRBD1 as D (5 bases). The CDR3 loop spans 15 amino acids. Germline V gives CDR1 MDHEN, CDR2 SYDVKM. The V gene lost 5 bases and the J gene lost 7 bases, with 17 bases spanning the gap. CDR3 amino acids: CASSMVPGRGEKLFF. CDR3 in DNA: TGTGCCAGCAGTATGGTCCCAGGGAGAGGTGAAAAACTGTTTTTT.

CDR3 bases: TGTGCCAGCTCACCGGGACTAGCGGGGACCTACGAGCAGTACTTC. It encodes CASSPGLAGTYEQYF. The genes are TRBV18 and TRBJ2-7; TRBD2 agrees at 13 bases. CDR3 length: 15 residues. With V trimmed by 3 bases and J by 2 bases, 1 base remained unmatched. Germline values: CDR1 KGHSH, CDR2 LQKENI.

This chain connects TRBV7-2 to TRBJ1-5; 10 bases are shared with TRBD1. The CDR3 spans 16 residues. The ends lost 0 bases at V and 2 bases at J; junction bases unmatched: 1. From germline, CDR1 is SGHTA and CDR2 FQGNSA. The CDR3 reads CASSLAGTGGNQPQHF. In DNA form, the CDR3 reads TGTGCCAGCAGCTTAGCTGGGACAGGGGGCAATCAGCCCCAGCATTTT.

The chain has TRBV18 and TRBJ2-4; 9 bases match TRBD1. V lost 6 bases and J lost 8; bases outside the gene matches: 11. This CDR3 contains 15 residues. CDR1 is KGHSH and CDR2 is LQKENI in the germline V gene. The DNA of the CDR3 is TGTGCCAGCTCTTCTGACACAGGGGGCTGGGACATTCAGTACTTC. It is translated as CASSSDTGGWDIQYF.

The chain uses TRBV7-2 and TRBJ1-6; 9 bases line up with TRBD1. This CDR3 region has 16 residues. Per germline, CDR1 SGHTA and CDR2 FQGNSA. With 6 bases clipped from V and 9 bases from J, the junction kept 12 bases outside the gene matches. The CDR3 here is CASRRQGDASGSPLHF. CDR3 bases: TGTGCCAGCAGGCGACAGGGGGACGCGTCCGGTTCACCCCTCCACTTT.

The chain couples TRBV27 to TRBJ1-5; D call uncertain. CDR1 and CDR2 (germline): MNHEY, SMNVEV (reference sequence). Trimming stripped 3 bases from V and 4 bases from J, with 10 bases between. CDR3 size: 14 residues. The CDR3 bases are TGTGCCAGCAGTTTTTGGGGAGGGAATCAGCCCCAGCATTTT. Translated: CASSFWGGNQPQHF.

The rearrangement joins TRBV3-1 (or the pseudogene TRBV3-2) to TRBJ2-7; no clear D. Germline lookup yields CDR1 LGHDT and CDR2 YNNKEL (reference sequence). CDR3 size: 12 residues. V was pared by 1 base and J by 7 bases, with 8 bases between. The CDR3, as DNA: TGTGCCAGCAGCCAAGTAACTCGGGAGCAGTACTTC. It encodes CASSQVTREQYF.

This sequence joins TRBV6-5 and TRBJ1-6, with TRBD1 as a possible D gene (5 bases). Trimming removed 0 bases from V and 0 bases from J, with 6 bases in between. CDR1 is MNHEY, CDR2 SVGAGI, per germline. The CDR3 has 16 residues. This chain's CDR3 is CASSYSTASYNSPLHF. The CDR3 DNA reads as TGTGCCAGCAGTTACTCGACAGCCTCCTATAATTCACCCCTCCACTTT.

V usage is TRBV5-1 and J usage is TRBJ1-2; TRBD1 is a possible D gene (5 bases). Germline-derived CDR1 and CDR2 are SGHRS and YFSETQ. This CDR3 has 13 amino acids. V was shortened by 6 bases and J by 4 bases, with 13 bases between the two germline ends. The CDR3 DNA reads TGCGCCAGCAAGGAGCAAGGGGCCTATGGCTACACCTTC. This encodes CASKEQGAYGYTF.

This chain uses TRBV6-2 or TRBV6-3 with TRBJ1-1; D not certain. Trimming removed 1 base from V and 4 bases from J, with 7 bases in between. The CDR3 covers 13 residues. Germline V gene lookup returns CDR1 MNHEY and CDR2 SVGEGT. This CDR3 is CASSYWSATEAFF. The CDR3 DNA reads TGTGCCAGCAGTTACTGGTCTGCCACTGAAGCTTTCTTT.

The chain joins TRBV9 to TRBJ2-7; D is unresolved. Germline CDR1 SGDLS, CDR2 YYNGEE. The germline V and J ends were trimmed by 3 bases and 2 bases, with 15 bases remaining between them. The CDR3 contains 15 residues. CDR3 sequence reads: CASSGSEGYTYEQYF. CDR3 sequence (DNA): TGTGCCAGCAGCGGATCAGAAGGATATACCTACGAGCAGTACTTC.

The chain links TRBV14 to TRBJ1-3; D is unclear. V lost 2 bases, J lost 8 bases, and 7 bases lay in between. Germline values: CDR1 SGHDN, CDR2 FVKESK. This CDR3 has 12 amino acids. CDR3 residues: CASSQSGYTIYF. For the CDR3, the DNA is TGTGCCAGCAGCCAATCAGGATACACCATATATTTT.

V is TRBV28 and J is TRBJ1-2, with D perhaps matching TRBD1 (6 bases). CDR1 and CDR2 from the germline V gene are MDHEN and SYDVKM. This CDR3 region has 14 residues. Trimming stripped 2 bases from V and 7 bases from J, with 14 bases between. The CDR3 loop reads CASSLDDRSVGYTF. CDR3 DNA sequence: TGTGCCAGCAGTTTAGACGACAGGTCGGTTGGCTACACCTTC.

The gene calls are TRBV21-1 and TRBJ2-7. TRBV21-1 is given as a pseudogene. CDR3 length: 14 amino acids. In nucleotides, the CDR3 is TGTGCCAGCAGCAAGGTCGGCAGAGCCTACGAGCAGTACTTC. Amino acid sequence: CASSKVGRAYEQYF.